This T cell receptor (beta chain) is from a study of T cells in Graves' hyperthyroidism and ophthalmopathy. V was clipped by 1 base and J by 6 bases, with 9 bases between them. This CDR3 contains 13 residues. Looked up from germline, CDR1 is SGHVS and CDR2 is FNYEAQ. This clonotype turned up a few times. From RNA transcripts, TCR beta CDR3 regions were amplified. The study used the HTBI primer set for a first-round RT-PCR of the TCR CDR3. TCRdb passed the multiplex PCR reads through MiXCR, listing each CDR3 protein once. The repertoire includes a few hundred thousand distinct CDR3 sequences, approximately 13% of them detected once, and around 32% sits in the top ten.

Specimen: blood. The TCR was taken from a woman in her thirties or forties with Graves' ophthalmopathy. The gene calls are TRBV7-6 and TRBJ1-2, with D possibly TRBD1 on 6 matching bases. CDR3 in amino acids: CASSLDRANGYTF. CDR3 bases: TGTGCCAGCAGCTTAGACAGGGCTAATGGCTACACCTTC.